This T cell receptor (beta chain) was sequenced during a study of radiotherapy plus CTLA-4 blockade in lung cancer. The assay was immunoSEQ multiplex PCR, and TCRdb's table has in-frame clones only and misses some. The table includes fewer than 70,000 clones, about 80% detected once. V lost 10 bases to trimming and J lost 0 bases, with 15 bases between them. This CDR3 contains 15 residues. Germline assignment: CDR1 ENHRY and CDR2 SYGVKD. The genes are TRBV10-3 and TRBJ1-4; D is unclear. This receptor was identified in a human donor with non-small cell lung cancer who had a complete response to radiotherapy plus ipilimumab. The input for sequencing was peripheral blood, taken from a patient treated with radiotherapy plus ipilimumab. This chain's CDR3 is CATRTASPTNEKLFF. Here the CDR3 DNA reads TGTGCCACCCGGACCGCGTCTCCAACTAATGAAAAACTGTTTTTT.